The present T cell receptor (beta chain) was sequenced within a study of blood T cells in healthy people across ages. Extractions gave at least 6 micrograms of total RNA per sample. The table lists this clonotype with a few counts. This CDR3 is 13 amino acids long. CDR1 is SGHDT and CDR2 is YYEEEE in the germline V gene. The V segment lost 3 bases and the J segment 5 bases; nucleotides outside the gene matches: 2. A sample-barcoded 5' primer and a J-beta primer mix were used in a second PCR of roughly 7 to 12 cycles. Using its own MiXCR run on the 5' RACE reads, TCRdb lists one record per CDR3 protein. The table has over 1,300,000 distinct CDR3 sequences, 59% seen once; the top ten hold over 5%.

Sequencing was done on a sample of blood. This sequence was found in a man between 18 and 35 years old in good health. The chain has TRBV5-6 and TRBJ2-7; 10 bases are a match to TRBD2. The CDR3 protein is CASSWTSGDEQYF. The CDR3 nucleotides are TGTGCCAGCAGCTGGACTAGCGGTGACGAGCAGTACTTC.